Listed below are T cell receptor beta chains from one sample, sequenced in a study of glioma-infiltrating T cells after dendritic cell vaccination. TCRdb's copy holds only in-frame clones and misses some; the assay was immunoSEQ multiplex PCR. The sample carries about 67,000 clones, approximately 80% recorded once. The specimen was blood, collected before dendritic cell vaccination. These receptors all come from a human donor with glioblastoma. Both conserved end residues are trimmed from each CDR3. The order of the fields is V gene, J gene, CDR3 protein.

TRBV28,TRBJ2-1,ASSSDRGDPYNEQF
TRBV18,TRBJ1-1,ASSQQGLNTEAF
TRBV6-5,TRBJ1-5,ASSPTNQPQH
TRBV19,TRBJ1-4,ASSPWTGGNEKLF
TRBV7-9,TRBJ2-5,ASSSLRTVQETQY
TRBV5-6,TRBJ2-6,ASSLLAGGKNSGANVLT
TRBV30,TRBJ2-3,AWGLTGSGTDTQY
TRBV6-1,TRBJ1-2,ASTPDGEYGYT
TRBV9,TRBJ2-3,ASSGTGWSTDTQY
TRBV5-1,TRBJ2-7,ASSLYRGEGEQY
TRBV7-3,TRBJ2-4,ASSPGQEVAKNIQY
TRBV5-1,TRBJ2-4,ASSLRGRNIQY
TRBV5-6,TRBJ2-5,ASGSTSGQETQY
TRBV7-2,TRBJ1-2,ASSLAGQAPYT
TRBV5-1,TRBJ1-5,ASSLGGGDSNQPQH
TRBV11-2,TRBJ1-2,ASSLDRAYAYGYT
TRBV12-5,TRBJ2-2,ASGLVMLAGGRSGELF
TRBV18,TRBJ2-5,ASSPGGTAQAGTQY
TRBV11-3,TRBJ2-6,ASSSLTGDIFGANVLT
TRBV7-9,TRBJ2-5,ASSLLAEETQY
TRBV27,TRBJ2-1,ASSLAGGPYEQF
TRBV9,TRBJ2-5,ASSASGTATQETQY
TRBV29-1,TRBJ1-1,SGTERGEAF
TRBV6-1,TRBJ1-1,ASSEFRGGLNTEAF
TRBV18,TRBJ2-1,ASSPPGVNEQF
TRBV11-2,TRBJ1-2,ASSNSGTGNVYGYT